A single sample gave rise to the 11 T cell receptor beta chains below, sequenced in a study of T cell repertoires in cytomegalovirus infection (dated by TCRdb to about 2019). The treatment or condition label for this specimen denotes: in vitro stimulation with specific CMV peptide epitopes to enrich CMV-specific T cells. Antigen specificity for these receptors is unknown. The data were produced on an Illumina HiSeq 1500. Clones were called with MiXCR by TCRdb after fastp trimmed the public reads at Q25, and only in-frame beta chains were retained. Rows with one shared CDR3 protein collapse into an entry with the most common genes and DNA. The sample includes roughly 150,000 distinct CDR3 sequences, with about 20% observed a single time. The ten top clones hold roughly 25% of the sample. The input for sequencing was CD8+ T cells from cultured PBMCs, taken from culture after CMV antigen stimulation. These receptors originate from a human donor in good health (CMV status not recorded). Some clones in this sample may be carry-over from other donors' samples.

This chain connects TRBV6-2 or TRBV6-3 to TRBJ2-1; TRBD1 aligns across 9 bases. CDR3 length equals 15 residues. Germline assignment: CDR1 MNHEY and CDR2 SVGEGT. Trimming cost V 6 bases and J 2 bases; bases outside gene matches: 5. CDR3 region: CASRPGQGTYNEQFF. For the CDR3, the DNA is TGTGCCAGCAGACCGGGACAGGGTACCTACAATGAGCAGTTCTTC.

The chain links TRBV6-6 to TRBJ2-7; D not certain. The CDR3 covers 13 residues. Germline loops: CDR1 MNHNY, CDR2 SVGAGI (reference sequence). Trimming left V 8 bases short and J 3 bases short, with 14 bases between. CDR3 coding DNA: TGTGCCAGCCAGGATAACCCCCGCTACGAGCAGTACTTC. Protein product: CASQDNPRYEQYF.

This clonotype was detected only a few times. The V call is TRBV12-3 or TRBV12-4, the J call TRBJ2-1; no definite D call. Trimming removed 6 bases from V and 5 bases from J, with 8 bases in between. The CDR3 sequence is 12 residues long. CDR3 amino acids: CASSPDDNEQFF. The CDR3 DNA is TGTGCCAGCAGCCCCGACGACAATGAGCAGTTCTTC.

This sequence joins TRBV29-1 and TRBJ2-2, with TRBD1 matching 11 bases. Losses at the gene ends were 7 bases for V and 7 bases for J; bases not matched to a gene: 8. CDR3 length: 14 residues. Per germline, CDR1 SQVTM and CDR2 ANQGSEA. The CDR3 region has the DNA TGCAGCGCTCCGGGACAGGGGGATGGCGGGGAGCTGTTTTTT. It encodes CSAPGQGDGGELFF.

This clonotype was counted a single time. The V and J genes are TRBV7-2 and TRBJ1-3; 8 nucleotides align to TRBD1. Looked up from germline, CDR1 is SGHTA and CDR2 is FQGNSA. With V trimmed by 1 base and J by 4 bases, 9 bases remained unmatched. This CDR3 spans 17 amino acids. CDR3 sequence reads: CASSLGGPRTGGNTIYF. As DNA, the CDR3 is TGTGCCAGCAGCTTAGGGGGCCCCAGGACAGGGGGAAACACCATATATTTT.

This clonotype was seen only a few times. This chain uses TRBV6-6 with TRBJ2-7; 11 positions agree with TRBD1. In germline, CDR1 is MNHNY, CDR2 SVGAGI (reference sequence). The CDR3 loop spans 16 amino acids. The V segment lost 3 bases and the J segment 3 bases; nucleotides outside the gene matches: 7. For the CDR3, the DNA is TGTGCCAGCAGTTATCTTCGGGACAGGGGGGACTACGAGCAGTACTTC. Its translation is CASSYLRDRGDYEQYF.

This clonotype was picked up a small number of times. V and J are TRBV7-2 and TRBJ2-3, with a possible D match to TRBD1 (6 bases). The CDR3 has 18 residues. Germline V gene data show CDR1 as SGHTA and CDR2 as FQGNSA. With 1 base removed from V and 2 bases from J, the gap between germline ends came to 19 bases. The CDR3: CASSLDLDRPTSTDTQYF. The CDR3 DNA sequence: TGTGCCAGCAGCTTAGACTTGGACAGACCAACTTCCACAGATACGCAGTATTTT.

The chain couples TRBV12-3 or TRBV12-4 to TRBJ2-7, with 7 bases identical to TRBD1. V gave up 6 bases and J gave up 1 base; unmatched junction bases: 9. The CDR3 has 15 amino acids. In nucleotides, the CDR3 is TGTGCCAGCAGCCCGTACAGGGGAGCATCCTACGAGCAGTACTTC. This translates into CASSPYRGASYEQYF.

The chain carries TRBV7-6 and TRBJ2-7; possibly TRBD1 for D (6 bases). V shed 5 bases and J shed 0 bases, with 14 bases lying between them. CDR1 is SGHVS and CDR2 is FNYEAQ in the germline V gene. The CDR3 length is 15 residues. This CDR3 is CASSQGTGNSYEQYF. Here the CDR3 DNA reads TGTGCCAGCAGCCAGGGAACAGGGAACTCCTACGAGCAGTACTTC. The whole variable domain, remainder taken from reference TRBV7-6 and TRBJ2-7, is GAGVSQSPRYKVTKRGQDVALRCDPISGHVSLYWYRQALGQGPEFLTYFNYEAQQDKSGLPNDRFSAERPEGSISTLTIQRTEQRDSAMYRCASSQGTGNSYEQYFGPGTRLTVT.

This clonotype has a handful of counts. The V call is TRBV7-9, the J call TRBJ1-1; the D gene is possibly TRBD1 (6 bases). Per the germline V gene, CDR1 is SEHNR and CDR2 is FQNEAQ (reference sequence). Trimming removed 5 bases from V and 4 bases from J, with 11 bases in between. This CDR3 has 13 residues. The CDR3 region is CASSKTGTTEAFF. Here the CDR3 DNA reads TGTGCCAGCAGCAAAACAGGGACCACTGAAGCTTTCTTT.

V and J are TRBV7-9 and TRBJ1-2, with 9 bases aligning to TRBD1. The CDR3 length is 16 residues. From germline, CDR1 is SEHNR and CDR2 FQNEAQ (reference sequence). The V and J ends lost 5 bases and 4 bases, in that order; junction bases with no gene match: 11. The CDR3 DNA is TGTGCCAGCAGCGACGGGACAGGGTCAAGGATCTATGGCTACACCTTC. As protein: CASSDGTGSRIYGYTF.